This T cell receptor beta chain is from a study of T-cell reconstitution after alpha-beta-depleted transplantation in children. Study-level results: Several hundred rapidly expanded clones from non-depleted graft cells reportedly supplied alpha-beta T cells about two months post-transplant.

This clonotype was seen more than once but under ten times. Its antigen remains unknown. Preparation of the TCRbeta library involved a method that used unique molecular identifiers. TCRdb ran MiXCR on the PCR reads and lists one entry per CDR3 protein. Of about 580,000 distinct CDR3 sequences in the sample, 23% were seen once. The TCR originated in a boy under three years old who had a stem cell transplant for acute myeloid leukemia, so the T cells may come from the graft donor. The source was PBMCs, mostly from graft donor cells, collected 360 days after TCRalphabeta/CD19-depleted stem cell transplant.

The CDR3 spells CASSKTSLGGETQYF. In DNA form, the CDR3 reads TGTGCCAGCAGCAAAACTAGTTTAGGGGGGGAGACCCAGTACTTC. The chain combines TRBV12-3 or TRBV12-4 with TRBJ2-5; either TRBD1 or TRBD2 may supply D (6 bases each). The CDR3 runs to 15 residues. The V and J ends lost 6 bases and 5 bases respectively, with 19 bases between them.